Presented here are 6 T cell receptor beta chains from one specimen sequenced in a study of T cell repertoires in cytomegalovirus infection. No cognate antigen is known for these TCRs. One entry per CDR3 protein results from TCRdb running MiXCR on the reads. In the table there are approximately 730,000 distinct CDR3 sequences, roughly 30% of which are singletons. The specimen was cultured PBMCs, collected from culture after CMV antigen stimulation. The source of these receptors is a human donor in good health (CMV status not recorded). Some clones in this sample may be carry-over from other donors' samples.

The rearrangement uses TRBV12-3 or TRBV12-4 and TRBJ2-7; D is ambiguous. V lost 3 bases to trimming and J lost 2 bases, with 14 bases between them. The length of the CDR3 is 15 residues. CDR3 nucleotide sequence: TGTGCCAGCAGTTTTTCCTTGGCCAGTACCTACGAGCAGTACTTC. Translation gives CASSFSLASTYEQYF.

This clonotype was counted only a few times. The chain carries TRBV10-3 and TRBJ2-1, with 10 bases identical to TRBD1. The V gene's germline CDR1 is ENHRY and CDR2 SYGVKD. The CDR3 has 16 residues. The V and J ends lost 2 bases and 1 base, in that order; junction bases with no gene match: 2. The CDR3 bases are TGTGCCATCAGTGAGAAGGGACAGGGGTCCTACAATGAGCAGTTCTTC. It is translated as CAISEKGQGSYNEQFF.

At least ten counts were recorded for this clonotype. The gene calls are TRBV6-1 and TRBJ1-1; perhaps TRBD1 as D (6 bases). This CDR3 region has 16 residues. Between the trimmed V and J ends, which lost 5 bases and 3 bases, there was a span of 19 bases. CDR1 is MNHNS and CDR2 is SASEGT in the germline V gene. The CDR3 loop is CASSLRDIRYYTEAFF. For the CDR3, the DNA is TGTGCCAGCAGTCTCCGGGACATCCGATACTACACTGAAGCTTTCTTT.

V gene TRBV2 combines with J gene TRBJ2-3; no definite D call. The CDR3 runs 15 residues. Trimming shortened V by 4 bases and J by 0 bases, and 11 bases separated the two germline ends. Germline V gene data show CDR1 as SNHLY and CDR2 as FYNNEI. The CDR3 bases are TGTGCCAGCAGTGGGCGCAGCTTTAGCACAGATACGCAGTATTTT. It encodes CASSGRSFSTDTQYF.

The CDR3 reads CASRERTGLEADKEDTQYF. In DNA form, the CDR3 reads TGCGCCAGCAGGGAAAGGACCGGGCTAGAGGCGGACAAAGAAGATACGCAGTATTTT. The rearrangement links TRBV23-1 to TRBJ2-3, with D perhaps TRBD1 (5 bases). TRBV23-1 counts as an open reading frame of uncertain function. The CDR3 is 19 residues long. V was cut by 6 bases and J by 5 bases, with 30 bases left in between.

The V and J genes are TRBV2 and TRBJ2-3; maybe TRBD2 (5 bases). The germline V gene has CDR1 SNHLY and CDR2 FYNNEI. Trimming pared 7 bases from V and 6 bases from J, leaving 8 bases between. The CDR3 covers 11 residues. The CDR3 loop reads CASKAEDTQYF. The DNA of the CDR3 is TGTGCCAGCAAAGCGGAGGATACGCAGTATTTT.